Given below is one TCR beta chain in context. The target antigen is unknown. This record belongs to a study of T cell repertoires in cytomegalovirus infection. Overall study: Public signatures in TCR beta pointed to CMV infection and matching HLA type. Study-wide findings and caveats: CMV carriers having the relevant HLA were flagged by cumulative public TCR beta family frequency.

TCRdb reprocessed the reads with MiXCR, giving one entry per CDR3 protein. The sample has approximately 990,000 distinct CDR3 sequences, 30% to 40% seen once. This clonotype was sampled from a human donor in good health (CMV status not recorded). Some clones in this sample may be carry-over from other donors' samples. This material consisted of cultured CD8+ T cells from PBMCs, taken from culture after CMV antigen stimulation.

DNA of the CDR3: TGTGCCAGCAGCTTAGAGCCCTTCAATCAGCCCCAGCATTTT. Protein product: CASSLEPFNQPQHF. The rearrangement links TRBV7-2 to TRBJ1-5; D gene ambiguous. V shed 1 base and J shed 3 bases, with 7 bases lying between them. The CDR3 spans 14 residues. In germline, CDR1 is SGHTA, CDR2 FQGNSA. The full variable domain, with the rest looked up from reference TRBV7-2 and TRBJ1-5, is GAGVSQSPSNKVTEKGKDVELRCDPISGHTALYWYRQSLGQGLEFLIYFQGNSAPDKSGLPSDRFSAERTGGSVSTLTIQRTQQEDSAVYLCASSLEPFNQPQHFGDGTRLSIL.